The T cell receptor (beta chain) described here comes from a study of shared clonotypes between healthy human individuals. Across the study: A couple of women and a few men aged 18 to 49 served as donors.

V was pared by 5 bases and J by 0 bases, with 17 bases between. This CDR3 spans 17 amino acids. Germline V gene sequence: CDR1 SSHAT, CDR2 FNYEAQ (reference sequence). Each of the donors was a healthy adult who was HIV-negative and had not had a recent acute infection or vaccination. The CD4+ fraction was divided into a CD45RA+ naive subset and a CD45RA-negative memory subset. Measured with immunoSEQ multiplex PCR; TCRdb has only the in-frame clones, and not every one. Seen here are 2 million to 2.5 million clones, just over 90% observed once, and the top ten hold 0.3% to 0.4%. The clonotype originates from a young man in good health. Some clones in this sample may be carry-over from other donors' samples. The sample comprised naive CD4+ T cells from PBMCs. Specified subset: CD45RA+ positively selected. V is TRBV7-7 and J is TRBJ2-1; TRBD2 is a possible D gene (6 bases). CDR3 bases: TGTGCCAGCAGCCCCTATCCCCGGGGGAGCTCCTACAATGAGCAGTTCTTC. This sequence encodes CASSPYPRGSSYNEQFF. The whole variable domain, remainder taken from reference TRBV7-7 and TRBJ2-1, is GAGVSQSPRYKVTKRGQDVTLRCDPISSHATLYWYQQALGQGPEFLTYFNYEAQPDKSGLPSDRFSAERPEGSISTLTIQRTEQRDSAMYRCASSPYPRGSSYNEQFFGPGTRLTVL.